This T cell receptor beta chain was identified in a study of sequential checkpoint blockade in melanoma. Trimming cost V 6 bases and J 2 bases, with 10 bases left between them. The V gene's germline CDR1 is MNHEY and CDR2 SVGAGI. The CDR3 runs to 13 residues. Using immunoSEQ multiplex PCR, the repertoire was profiled, and TCRdb retains in-frame clones only, with some absent. The sample includes around 26,000 clones, roughly four fifths of them seen just once. As to treatment: randomized to nivolumab then ipilimumab (arm A) or the reverse (arm B). No patient had prior DNA-damaging chemotherapy. From thawed PBMCs, live CD3+CD8+ cells negative for CD19 and CD56 were sorted.

The sequence came from a human donor with melanoma. The material sequenced was CD8+ T cells sorted from blood (inferred from file names), taken from a patient given nivolumab and ipilimumab in sequence. The chain links TRBV6-5 to TRBJ1-2; tentatively, D is TRBD1 (6 bases). The CDR3 protein is CASSPGQNYGYTF. The CDR3 nucleotides are TGTGCCAGCAGCCCCGGACAGAACTATGGCTACACCTTC.